Each of the 11 T cell receptor beta chains below was sequenced from the same sample in a study of blood T cell repertoires in COVID-19. TCRdb keeps only in-frame clones here, not all; method: immunoSEQ multiplex PCR. The sample lists around 170,000 clones, 84% seen once, with less than 15% in the top ten. The sample was PBMCs or T cells enriched from blood (not recorded which). All receptors derive from a man aged 50 to 59 who had recovered from COVID-19.

This clone was seen a few times. The genes are TRBV6-6 and TRBJ2-1; D possibly corresponds to TRBD2 (6 bases). The V end lost 5 bases, the J end lost 3 bases, and 14 bases lay between the germline ends. The CDR3 totals 15 residues. The germline V gene encodes CDR1 MNHNY and CDR2 SVGAGI (reference sequence). The DNA of the CDR3 is TGTGCCAGCAGTAAGGGACTGGAACGCTACAATGAGCAGTTCTTC. This translates into CASSKGLERYNEQFF.

V usage is TRBV11-2 and J usage is TRBJ2-2, with TRBD2 identical over 11 bases. Trimming removed 5 bases from V and 3 bases from J; junction bases left unmatched: 5. The germline V gene has CDR1 SGHAT and CDR2 FQNNGV. The CDR3 is 16 residues long. Here the CDR3 DNA reads TGTGCCAGCAGCCAGATAGCGGGGGGGCACACCGGGGAGCTGTTTTTT. Protein: CASSQIAGGHTGELFF. Filled out from reference TRBV11-2 and TRBJ2-2, the complete variable domain reads EAGVAQSPRYKIIEKRQSVAFWCNPISGHATLYWYQQILGQGPKLLIQFQNNGVVDDSQLPKDRFSAERLKGVDSTLKIQPAKLEDSAVYLCASSQIAGGHTGELFFGEGSRLTVL.

This rearrangement joins TRBV6-2 or TRBV6-3 to TRBJ1-6, with 7 bases aligning to TRBD1. V gave up 3 bases and J gave up 8 bases; unmatched junction bases: 7. CDR1 and CDR2 from the germline V gene are MNHEY and SVGEGT. This CDR3 contains 15 residues. CDR3 DNA sequence: TGTGCCAGCAGTTATTGGGGGACAGTGGATTCACCCCTCCACTTT. Amino acids: CASSYWGTVDSPLHF.

The chain is built from TRBV19 and TRBJ2-7; perhaps TRBD2 as D (6 bases). Germline assignment: CDR1 LNHDA and CDR2 SQIVND (reference sequence). The CDR3 is 15 amino acids. The V end was cut by 5 bases, the J end by 4 bases, with 18 bases between. CDR3 sequence (DNA): TGTGCCAGTAGTGCTAGGGCGGGGTCTGCTTACGAGCAGTACTTC. Translation gives CASSARAGSAYEQYF.

This chain links TRBV2 with TRBJ2-1, with 7 bases that match TRBD1. This CDR3 has 15 amino acids. V was pared by 3 bases and J by 4 bases, with 6 bases of the junction left unmatched. Germline values: CDR1 SNHLY, CDR2 FYNNEI. Here the CDR3 DNA reads TGTGCCAGCAGTGAGACTCGGGGACAGTACAATGAGCAGTTCTTC. Its translation is CASSETRGQYNEQFF. Supplemented by reference TRBV2 and TRBJ2-1, the full variable domain reads EPEVTQTPSHQVTQMGQEVILRCVPISNHLYFYWYRQILGQKVEFLVSFYNNEISEKSEIFDDQFSVERPDGSNFTLKIRSTKLEDSAMYFCASSETRGQYNEQFFGPGTRLTVL.

The chain links TRBV18 to TRBJ1-3; D uncertain. Germline lookup yields CDR1 KGHSH and CDR2 LQKENI. The CDR3 runs 16 residues. V lost 2 bases and J 0 bases, leaving 11 bases between the germline ends. The CDR3 region is CASSPGPTSSGNTIYF. The CDR3 bases are TGTGCCAGCTCACCAGGGCCGACCAGCTCTGGAAACACCATATATTTT. Combining the CDR3 with reference TRBV18 and TRBJ1-3 gives the whole variable domain NAGVMQNPRHLVRRRGQEARLRCSPMKGHSHVYWYRQLPEEGLKFMVYLQKENIIDESGMPKERFSAEFPKEGPSILRIQQVVRGDSAAYFCASSPGPTSSGNTIYFGEGSWLTVV.

The genes are TRBV9 and TRBJ1-6; D is perhaps TRBD1 (6 bases). V lost 0 bases to trimming and J lost 2 bases, with 9 bases between them. The CDR3 runs 16 residues. Germline V gives CDR1 SGDLS, CDR2 YYNGEE. CDR3 DNA sequence: TGTGCCAGCAGCGTAGGTAGGGACACCTATAATTCACCCCTCCACTTT. Translating gives CASSVGRDTYNSPLHF.

V is TRBV19 and J is TRBJ2-1, with D unresolved. Germline CDR1 is LNHDA and CDR2 is SQIVND (reference sequence). The CDR3 length is 12 residues. The V and J ends lost 7 bases and 8 bases respectively, with 12 bases between them. Here the CDR3 DNA reads TGTGCCAGTACCGGTTTAATGGATGAGCAGTTCTTC. This codes for CASTGLMDEQFF.

CDR3 DNA sequence: TGTGCCAGCAGTGCAGACAGGGGGAGCTACGAGCAGTACTTC. This translates into CASSADRGSYEQYF. The chain joins TRBV2 to TRBJ2-7, with 9 bases matching TRBD1. Germline V gives CDR1 SNHLY, CDR2 FYNNEI. The CDR3 has 14 amino acids. V was pared by 4 bases and J by 3 bases, with 4 bases of the junction left unmatched.

This chain joins TRBV11-2 and TRBJ1-3; D gene uncertain. The germline V gene has CDR1 SGHAT and CDR2 FQNNGV. The V and J ends lost 5 bases and 0 bases respectively, with 5 bases between them. The CDR3 is 13 residues long. The CDR3 coding sequence is TGTGCCAGCAGCCCTATCTCTGGAAACACCATATATTTT. Translation: CASSPISGNTIYF.

The chain carries TRBV12-5 and TRBJ1-1; a possible D gene is TRBD1 (5 bases). Per the germline V gene, CDR1 is LGHNT and CDR2 is FRNRAP. The V end lost 6 bases, the J end lost 4 bases, and 15 bases lay between the germline ends. The CDR3 runs 14 residues. CDR3 sequence: CASGPGGTGTEAFF. The CDR3 DNA follows: TGTGCTAGTGGGCCGGGGGGGACCGGCACTGAAGCTTTCTTT.